This T cell receptor beta chain was found in a study of early T cells in non-severe SARS-CoV-2 infection. Whole-study context: The input, bulk RNA from unsorted whole blood, was sequenced, and chains were unpaired.

This clonotype came up a few times. Its antigen is still unknown. Unique molecular identifiers were added to individual cDNA molecules. TCRdb re-analysed the 5' RACE reads in MiXCR, keeping a single row per CDR3 protein. Of approximately 71,000 distinct CDR3 sequences detected, roughly an eighth appear once; the ten largest clones hold 11% to 15%. Germline trimming cut 0 bases from V and 1 base from J; bases unmatched to any gene: 4. There are 16 residues in the CDR3. Germline values: CDR1 ENHRY, CDR2 SYGVKD. Study-level points and caveats: VDJdb-based annotation leaned toward anti-spike CD8 responses and missed private and CD4 specificities.

The rearrangement uses TRBV10-3 and TRBJ2-3, with 7 bases aligning to TRBD2. This TCR was sampled from an adult who was a healthcare worker with PCR-confirmed SARS-CoV-2 infection or an uninfected control (not recorded which). The specimen was whole blood. The CDR3 protein is CAISESARGGTDTQYF. For the CDR3, the DNA is TGTGCCATCAGTGAGTCGGCACGGGGGGGCACAGATACGCAGTATTTT.